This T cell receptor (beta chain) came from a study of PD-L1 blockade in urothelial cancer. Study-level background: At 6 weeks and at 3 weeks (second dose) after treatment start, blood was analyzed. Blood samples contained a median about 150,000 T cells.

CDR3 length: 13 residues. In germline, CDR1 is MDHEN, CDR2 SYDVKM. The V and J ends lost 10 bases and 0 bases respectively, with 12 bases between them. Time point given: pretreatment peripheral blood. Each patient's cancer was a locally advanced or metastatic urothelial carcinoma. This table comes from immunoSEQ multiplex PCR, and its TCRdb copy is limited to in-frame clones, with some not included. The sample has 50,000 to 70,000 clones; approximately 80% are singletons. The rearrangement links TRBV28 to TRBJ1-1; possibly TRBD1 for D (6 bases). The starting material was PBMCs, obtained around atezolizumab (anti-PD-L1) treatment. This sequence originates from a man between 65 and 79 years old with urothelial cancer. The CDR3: CAICRGLNTEAFF. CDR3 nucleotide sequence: TGTGCCATCTGCAGGGGACTGAACACTGAAGCTTTCTTT.